A single TCR beta chain is shown here with its context. It lacks a known antigen. Base qualities were left out, and no much larger clone turns up one base away. This entry belongs to a study of blood T cell repertoires in COVID-19 (TCRdb year 2020). Some background on the complete study: Samples covering the acute and convalescent phases of COVID-19 were provided by collaborators in the United States, Italy and Spain. The prospective study material was composed of cDNA or gDNA derived from T cells, B-cell-depleted T cells, or PBMCs. The dataset comprised deeply sampled blood TCRbeta repertoires from subjects exposed to, actively infected with, or recovered from COVID-19. The repertoires were released in a freely available public database meant as a resource for research on the immune response to SARS-CoV-2. The samples were drawn from two sources: the first 160 participants of the ongoing ImmuneRACE study, and fewer than 1,500 subjects contributed by 6 global collaborators. The sample metadata nearly always contained a de-identified subject ID, COVID-19 status, age in years and sex. Where available, HLA class I and class II types were taken from metadata supplied by the sample provider and were not determined by assay-based typing.

Whole blood was collected in K2EDTA tubes by collaborating institutions according to the institutions' own protocols. For TCRbeta analysis, collaborators shipped samples as frozen whole blood, isolated PBMCs, or DNA extracted from either of those sample types. CDR1 and CDR2 (SGDLS, YYNGEE) derive from the germline V gene. V is trimmed back by 4 bases and J by 3 bases, and the junction contains 14 bases that no gene match accounts for. The CDR3 sequence holds 17 residues, the cysteine and phenylalanine included. Of the read, only the CDR3 DNA is kept; its 51 bases are in frame from base 1. TCRbeta CDR3 regions were amplified from genomic DNA by means of the immunoSEQ Assay, a bias-controlled multiplex PCR. The authors' pipeline ran thus. Within the assay, amplification of reference gene primers was used to estimate how many nucleated cells each sample contained. To quantify the absolute abundance of each unique TCRbeta CDR3 rearrangement, sequence reads were collapsed and filtered. Productive Simpson clonality was computed per sample as the square root of Simpson's diversity index over productive rearrangements. Entries here come from immuneACCESS through TCRdb and include only in-frame sequences with V and J called. Some clones fail to appear in such tables; in the studies checked, an unresolved V gene covers under half of the shortfall, and the cause of the remainder is unknown. The DNA was the basis for D and trimming; V, J and clone size are from that table. The sample records tens of thousands of clones, under 85% of which are singletons. Under 2% of the sample comes from the top ten.

What the study reported, not specific to this receptor: Clinical and demographic metadata were provided uncurated, with the amount varying by source and participant.

The origin of this receptor is a woman aged 55-75 years with acute or convalescent COVID-19. Sequenced input: peripheral blood. The rearranged segments are TRBV9 and TRBJ1-2; 8 nucleotides in the junction match TRBD1. The DNA reads TGTGCCAGCAGCAACCCTACAGGGGGGGGACTCTACTATGGCTACACCTTC. This is translated as CASSNPTGGGLYYGYTF.